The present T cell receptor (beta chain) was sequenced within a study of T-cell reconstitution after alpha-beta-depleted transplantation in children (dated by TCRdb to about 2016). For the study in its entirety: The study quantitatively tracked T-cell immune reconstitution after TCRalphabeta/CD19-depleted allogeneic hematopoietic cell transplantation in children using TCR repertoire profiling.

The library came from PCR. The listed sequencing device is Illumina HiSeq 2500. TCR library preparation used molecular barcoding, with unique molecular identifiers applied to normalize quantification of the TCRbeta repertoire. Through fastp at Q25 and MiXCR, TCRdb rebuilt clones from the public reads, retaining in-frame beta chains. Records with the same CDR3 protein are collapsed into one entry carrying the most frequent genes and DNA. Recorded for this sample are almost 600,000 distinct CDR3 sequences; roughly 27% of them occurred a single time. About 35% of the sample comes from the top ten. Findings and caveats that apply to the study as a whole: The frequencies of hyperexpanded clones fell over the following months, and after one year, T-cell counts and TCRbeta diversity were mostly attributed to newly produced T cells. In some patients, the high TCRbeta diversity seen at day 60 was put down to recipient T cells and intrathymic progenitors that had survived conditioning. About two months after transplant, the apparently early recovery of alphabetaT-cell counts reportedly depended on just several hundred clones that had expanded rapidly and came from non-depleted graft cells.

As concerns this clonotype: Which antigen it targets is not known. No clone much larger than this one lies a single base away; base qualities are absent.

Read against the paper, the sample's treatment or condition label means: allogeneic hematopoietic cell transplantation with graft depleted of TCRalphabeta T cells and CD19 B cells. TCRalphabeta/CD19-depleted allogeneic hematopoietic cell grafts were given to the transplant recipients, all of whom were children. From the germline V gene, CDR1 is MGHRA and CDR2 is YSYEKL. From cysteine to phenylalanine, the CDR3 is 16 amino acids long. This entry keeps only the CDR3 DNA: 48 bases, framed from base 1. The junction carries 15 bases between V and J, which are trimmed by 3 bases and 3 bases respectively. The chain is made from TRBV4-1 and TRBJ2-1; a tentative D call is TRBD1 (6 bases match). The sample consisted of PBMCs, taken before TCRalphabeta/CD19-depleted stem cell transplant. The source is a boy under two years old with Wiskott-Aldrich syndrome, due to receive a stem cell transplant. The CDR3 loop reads CASSQGAGARYNEQFF. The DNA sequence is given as TGCGCCAGCAGCCAGGGGGCAGGGGCGCGCTACAATGAGCAGTTCTTC.